This TCR beta chain is from a study of blood T cell repertoires in COVID-19. V lost 1 base to trimming and J lost 4 bases; unmatched junction nucleotides: 6. CDR1 and CDR2 from the germline V gene are SGHAT and FQNNGV. This CDR3 comprises 18 residues. Repertoires were generated with immunoSEQ multiplex PCR, while TCRdb's copy carries only in-frame clones and drops some. The sample comprises roughly 200,000 clones, 88% of which are singletons, and around 1.6% rests with the top ten. The sequenced material came from peripheral blood. This sequence was found in a man aged 18 to 29 with active or convalescent COVID-19. The genes are TRBV11-2 and TRBJ2-5; TRBD2 matches 16 bases. CDR3 nucleotide sequence: TGTGCCAGCAGCTTAGCGGGACTAGCGGGGGGGCTTCGAGAGACCCAGTACTTC. Its protein is CASSLAGLAGGLRETQYF.